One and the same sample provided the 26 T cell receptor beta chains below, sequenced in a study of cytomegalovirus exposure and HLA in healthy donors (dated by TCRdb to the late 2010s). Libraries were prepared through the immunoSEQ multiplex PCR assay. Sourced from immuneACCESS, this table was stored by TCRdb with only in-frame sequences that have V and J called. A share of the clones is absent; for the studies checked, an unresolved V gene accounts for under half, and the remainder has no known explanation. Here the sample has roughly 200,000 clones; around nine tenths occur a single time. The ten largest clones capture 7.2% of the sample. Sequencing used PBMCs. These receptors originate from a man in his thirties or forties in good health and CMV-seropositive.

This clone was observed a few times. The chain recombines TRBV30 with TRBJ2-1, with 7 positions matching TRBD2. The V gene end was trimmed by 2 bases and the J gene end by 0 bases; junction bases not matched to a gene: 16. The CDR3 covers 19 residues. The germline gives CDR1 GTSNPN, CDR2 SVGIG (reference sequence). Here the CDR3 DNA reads TGTGCCTGGAGTACATCAAACAGCGGGGCGCTAAGCTCCTACAATGAGCAGTTCTTC. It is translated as CAWSTSNSGALSSYNEQFF.

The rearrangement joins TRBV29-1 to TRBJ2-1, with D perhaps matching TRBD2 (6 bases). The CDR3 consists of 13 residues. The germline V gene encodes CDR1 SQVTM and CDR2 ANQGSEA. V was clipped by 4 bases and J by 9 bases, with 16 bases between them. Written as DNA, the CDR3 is TGCAGCGTTGTATTCCTAGAGGAGGGTGAGCAGTTCTTC. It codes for CSVVFLEEGEQFF.

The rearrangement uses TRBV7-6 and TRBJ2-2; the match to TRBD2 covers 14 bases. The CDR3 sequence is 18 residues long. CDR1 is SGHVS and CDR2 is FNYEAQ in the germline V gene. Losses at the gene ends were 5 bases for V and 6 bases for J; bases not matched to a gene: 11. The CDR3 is CASSRNGLAGGTPGELFF. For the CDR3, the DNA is TGTGCCAGCAGCCGAAATGGACTAGCGGGAGGTACCCCCGGGGAGCTGTTTTTT. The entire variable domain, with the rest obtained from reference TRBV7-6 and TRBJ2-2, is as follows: GAGVSQSPRYKVTKRGQDVALRCDPISGHVSLYWYRQALGQGPEFLTYFNYEAQQDKSGLPNDRFSAERPEGSISTLTIQRTEQRDSAMYRCASSRNGLAGGTPGELFFGEGSRLTVL.

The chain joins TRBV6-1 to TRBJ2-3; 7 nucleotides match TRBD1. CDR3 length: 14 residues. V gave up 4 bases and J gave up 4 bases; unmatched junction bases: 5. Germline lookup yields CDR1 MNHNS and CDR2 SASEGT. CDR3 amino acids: CASSGQGFSDTQYF. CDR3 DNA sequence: TGTGCCAGCAGTGGACAGGGTTTCTCAGATACGCAGTATTTT.

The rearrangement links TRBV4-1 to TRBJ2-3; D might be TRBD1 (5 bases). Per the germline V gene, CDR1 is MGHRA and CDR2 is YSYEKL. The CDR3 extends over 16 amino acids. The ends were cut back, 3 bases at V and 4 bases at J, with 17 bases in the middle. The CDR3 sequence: CASSQGSQAPADTQYF. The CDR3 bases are TGCGCCAGCAGCCAGGGGTCACAGGCCCCGGCAGATACGCAGTATTTT.

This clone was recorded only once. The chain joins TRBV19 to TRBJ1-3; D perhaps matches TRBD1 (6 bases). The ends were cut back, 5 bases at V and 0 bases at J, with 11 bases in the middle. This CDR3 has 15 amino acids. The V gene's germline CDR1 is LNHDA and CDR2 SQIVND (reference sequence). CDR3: CASSVQQGSGNTIYF. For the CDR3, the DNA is TGTGCCAGTAGTGTCCAACAGGGCTCTGGAAACACCATATATTTT. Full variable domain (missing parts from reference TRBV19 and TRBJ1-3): DGGITQSPKYLFRKEGQNVTLSCEQNLNHDAMYWYRQDPGQGLRLIYYSQIVNDFQKGDIAEGYSVSREKKESFPLTVTSAQKNPTAFYLCASSVQQGSGNTIYFGEGSWLTVV.

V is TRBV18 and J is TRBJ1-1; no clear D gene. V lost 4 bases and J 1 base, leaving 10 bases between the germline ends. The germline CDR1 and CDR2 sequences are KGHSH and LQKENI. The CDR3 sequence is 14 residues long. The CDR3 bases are TGTGCCAGCTCACGGCAATCGGCGAACACTGAAGCTTTCTTT. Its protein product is CASSRQSANTEAFF.

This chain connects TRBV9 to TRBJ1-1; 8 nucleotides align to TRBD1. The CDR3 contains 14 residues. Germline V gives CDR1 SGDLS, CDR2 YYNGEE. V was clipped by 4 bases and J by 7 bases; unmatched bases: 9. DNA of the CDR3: TGTGCCAGCAGCCCTCGGGACAGGCGGGTTGAAGCTTTCTTT. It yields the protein CASSPRDRRVEAFF.

The CDR3 region has the DNA TGTGCCAGCGGACGGGACGGGTACGAGCAGTACTTC. It is translated as CASGRDGYEQYF. The V call is TRBV2, the J call TRBJ2-7; perhaps D is TRBD1 or TRBD2 (5 bases each). The V end was cut by 8 bases, the J end by 4 bases, with 12 bases between. In germline, CDR1 is SNHLY, CDR2 FYNNEI. The CDR3 runs 12 residues.

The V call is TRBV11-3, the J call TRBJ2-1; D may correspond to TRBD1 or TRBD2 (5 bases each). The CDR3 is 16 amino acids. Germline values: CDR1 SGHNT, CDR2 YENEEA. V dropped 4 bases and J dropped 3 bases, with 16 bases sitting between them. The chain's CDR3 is CASSSPPPGRYNEQFF. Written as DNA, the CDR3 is TGTGCCAGCAGCTCTCCCCCCCCGGGACGCTACAATGAGCAGTTCTTC.

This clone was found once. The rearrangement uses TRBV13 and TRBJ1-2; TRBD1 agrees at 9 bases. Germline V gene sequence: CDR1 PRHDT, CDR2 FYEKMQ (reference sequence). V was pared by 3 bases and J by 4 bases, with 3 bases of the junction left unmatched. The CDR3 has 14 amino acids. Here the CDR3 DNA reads TGTGCCAGCAGCTTGGGACAGGGTCGCTATGGCTACACCTTC. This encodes CASSLGQGRYGYTF.

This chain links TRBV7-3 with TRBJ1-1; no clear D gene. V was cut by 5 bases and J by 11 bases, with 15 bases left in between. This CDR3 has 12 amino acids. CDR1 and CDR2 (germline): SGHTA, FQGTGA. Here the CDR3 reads CASSPGNSGAFF. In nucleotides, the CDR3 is TGTGCCAGCAGCCCGGGGAATTCCGGCGCTTTCTTT.

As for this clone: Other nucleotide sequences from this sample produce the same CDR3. CDR3 amino acids: CASSSTGGNQPQHF. The CDR3 DNA reads as TGTGCCAGTAGTTCTACGGGTGGCAATCAGCCCCAGCATTTT. V is TRBV19 and J is TRBJ1-5; the D is unclear. V lost 5 bases and J lost 2, with 10 bases in between. The germline V gene has CDR1 LNHDA and CDR2 SQIVND (reference sequence). The CDR3 has 14 amino acids.

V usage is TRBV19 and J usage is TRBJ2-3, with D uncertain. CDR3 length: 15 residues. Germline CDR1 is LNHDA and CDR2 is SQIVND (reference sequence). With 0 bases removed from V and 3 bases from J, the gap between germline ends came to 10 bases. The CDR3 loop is CASSIDPGSTDTQYF. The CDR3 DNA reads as TGTGCCAGTAGTATAGATCCCGGTAGTACAGATACGCAGTATTTT. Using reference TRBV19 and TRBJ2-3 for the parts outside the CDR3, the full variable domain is DGGITQSPKYLFRKEGQNVTLSCEQNLNHDAMYWYRQDPGQGLRLIYYSQIVNDFQKGDIAEGYSVSREKKESFPLTVTSAQKNPTAFYLCASSIDPGSTDTQYFGPGTRLTVL.

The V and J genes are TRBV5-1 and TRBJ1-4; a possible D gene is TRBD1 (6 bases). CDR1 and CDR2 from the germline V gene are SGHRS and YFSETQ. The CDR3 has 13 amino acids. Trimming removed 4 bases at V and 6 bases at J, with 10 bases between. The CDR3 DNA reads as TGCGCCAGCAGCGATGGGGGCGATGAAAAACTGTTTTTT. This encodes CASSDGGDEKLFF.

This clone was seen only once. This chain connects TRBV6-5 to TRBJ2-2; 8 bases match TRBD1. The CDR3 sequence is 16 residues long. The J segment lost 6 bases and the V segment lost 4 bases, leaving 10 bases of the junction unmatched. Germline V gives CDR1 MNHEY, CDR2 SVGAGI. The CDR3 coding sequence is TGTGCCAGCAGTTCCCCGCGACAGGGGATATCCGGGGAGCTGTTTTTT. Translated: CASSSPRQGISGELFF.

Here the CDR3 DNA reads TGTGCCAGCAGTTACGGCACAGGGGGCCCCTCCGAGCAGTACTTC. Translated, it gives CASSYGTGGPSEQYF. The gene calls are TRBV6-6 and TRBJ2-7, with 9 positions matching TRBD1. The CDR3 runs to 15 residues. CDR1 MNHNY and CDR2 SVGAGI come from the germline V gene (reference sequence). After removal of 2 bases from V and 6 bases from J, the junction contained 8 bases not matched to a gene.

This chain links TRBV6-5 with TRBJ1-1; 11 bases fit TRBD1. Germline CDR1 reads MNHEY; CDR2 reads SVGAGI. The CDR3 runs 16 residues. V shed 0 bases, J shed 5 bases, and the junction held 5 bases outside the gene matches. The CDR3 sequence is CASSYSWTGGFTEAFF. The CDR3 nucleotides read TGTGCCAGCAGTTACTCTTGGACAGGGGGCTTTACTGAAGCTTTCTTT.

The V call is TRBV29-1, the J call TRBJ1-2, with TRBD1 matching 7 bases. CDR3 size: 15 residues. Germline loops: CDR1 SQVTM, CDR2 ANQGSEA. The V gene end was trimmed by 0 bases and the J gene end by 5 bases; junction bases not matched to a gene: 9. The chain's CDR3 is CSVEERGTADYGYTF. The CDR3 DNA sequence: TGCAGCGTTGAAGAGCGCGGGACAGCGGATTATGGCTACACCTTC.

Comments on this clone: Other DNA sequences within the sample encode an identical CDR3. CDR3 DNA: TGTGCCAGCAGTTCTCAAAGGGGTTCTACTAATGAAAAACTGTTTTTT. Encoded protein: CASSSQRGSTNEKLFF. V usage is TRBV28 and J usage is TRBJ1-4; D is perhaps TRBD1 (5 bases). The CDR3 is made up of 16 amino acids. V shed 4 bases and J shed 2 bases, with 14 bases lying between them. From germline, CDR1 is MDHEN and CDR2 SYDVKM.

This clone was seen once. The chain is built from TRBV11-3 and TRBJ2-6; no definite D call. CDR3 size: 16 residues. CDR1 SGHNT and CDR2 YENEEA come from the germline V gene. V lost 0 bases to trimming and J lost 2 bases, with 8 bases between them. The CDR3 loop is CASSLDYPTGANVLTF. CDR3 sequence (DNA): TGTGCCAGCAGCTTAGACTACCCAACTGGGGCCAACGTCCTGACTTTC.

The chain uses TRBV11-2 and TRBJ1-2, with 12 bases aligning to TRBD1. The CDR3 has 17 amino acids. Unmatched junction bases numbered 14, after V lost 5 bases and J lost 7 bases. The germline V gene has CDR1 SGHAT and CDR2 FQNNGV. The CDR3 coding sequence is TGTGCCAGCAGCCCGTATTATCCGGGACAGGGGGCCGGTGGCTACACCTTC. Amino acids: CASSPYYPGQGAGGYTF.

DNA for the CDR3: TGCGCCAGCAGCCACCCTGGGGGGGGGCAGACCTACGAGCAGTACTTC. This gives the protein CASSHPGGGQTYEQYF. The rearrangement links TRBV4-1 to TRBJ2-7; possible D gene TRBD2, 7 bases. CDR1 and CDR2 (germline): MGHRA, YSYEKL. The CDR3 has 16 amino acids. Trimming removed 3 bases from V and 2 bases from J, with 17 bases in between.

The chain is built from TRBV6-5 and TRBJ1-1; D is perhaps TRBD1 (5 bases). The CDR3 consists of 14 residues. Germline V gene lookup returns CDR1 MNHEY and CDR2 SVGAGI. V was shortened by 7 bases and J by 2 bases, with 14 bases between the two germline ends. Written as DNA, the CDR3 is TGTGCCAGCACCACACCGGGACTCAACACTGAAGCTTTCTTT. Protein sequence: CASTTPGLNTEAFF.

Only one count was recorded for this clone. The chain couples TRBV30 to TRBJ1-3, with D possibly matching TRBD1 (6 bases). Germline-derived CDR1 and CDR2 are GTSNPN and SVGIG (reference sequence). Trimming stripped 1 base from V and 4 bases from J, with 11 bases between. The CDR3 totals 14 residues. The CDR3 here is CAWSEGGPGNTIYF. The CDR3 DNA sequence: TGTGCCTGGAGTGAAGGGGGTCCCGGAAACACCATATATTTT.

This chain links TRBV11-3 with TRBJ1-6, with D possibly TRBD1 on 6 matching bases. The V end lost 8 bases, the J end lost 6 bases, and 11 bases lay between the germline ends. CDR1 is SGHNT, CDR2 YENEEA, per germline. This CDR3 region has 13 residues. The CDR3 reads CASVQGPNSPLHF. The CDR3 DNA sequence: TGTGCCAGCGTCCAGGGGCCTAATTCACCCCTCCACTTT.